The source of this T cell receptor beta chain is a study of blood T cell repertoires in COVID-19. As for the study in general: PBMCs, B-cell-depleted T cells, or T cells were the source of the cDNA or gDNA that made up the material.

Unmatched junction bases numbered 10, after V lost 6 bases and J lost 4 bases. CDR3 length: 15 residues. Germline CDR1 reads MDHEN; CDR2 reads SYDVKM. As handled by the study authors: Reference gene primer amplification gave nucleated cell count estimates. Only in-frame clones appear in the TCRdb table, and some are missing; sequencing was by immunoSEQ multiplex PCR. Clone size and the V and J calls come from that table; the DNA yielded D and trimming. The sample lists fewer than 300,000 clones; approximately 90% were seen once. In Seattle, patients joined the study during active infection and were tracked longitudinally.

The sequence was obtained from a woman aged 25 to 45 with COVID-19, enrolled during active disease. The V gene is TRBV28, the J gene TRBJ1-2, with TRBD1 matching over 8 bases. The sequenced sample was peripheral blood. The CDR3 DNA is TGTGCCAGCAGAGAACGGACAGGGTATACCTATGGCTACACCTTC. Protein sequence: CASRERTGYTYGYTF.